Given below is one T cell receptor beta chain in context. The source of the sample is a study of T-cell memory formation after mild COVID-19. MiXCR, applied by TCRdb to the 5' RACE reads, yields one record per CDR3 protein. The sample consists of approximately 180,000 distinct CDR3 sequences, around 15% of them appearing once. This CDR3 is 15 amino acids long. V was shortened by 6 bases and J by 0 bases, with 11 bases between the two germline ends. Germline assignment: CDR1 MGHDK and CDR2 SYGVNS. The clonotype comes from an adult woman who had mild COVID-19 (a few samples of this study predate the infection). Cell type and time point are not known. Material: PBMCs or a T cell subset sorted from them (not recorded which). The gene calls are TRBV25-1 and TRBJ2-2; D unclear. The CDR3 region has the DNA TGTGCCAGCAGACACGACGAAACGAACACCGGGGAGCTGTTTTTT. Encoded protein: CASRHDETNTGELFF.